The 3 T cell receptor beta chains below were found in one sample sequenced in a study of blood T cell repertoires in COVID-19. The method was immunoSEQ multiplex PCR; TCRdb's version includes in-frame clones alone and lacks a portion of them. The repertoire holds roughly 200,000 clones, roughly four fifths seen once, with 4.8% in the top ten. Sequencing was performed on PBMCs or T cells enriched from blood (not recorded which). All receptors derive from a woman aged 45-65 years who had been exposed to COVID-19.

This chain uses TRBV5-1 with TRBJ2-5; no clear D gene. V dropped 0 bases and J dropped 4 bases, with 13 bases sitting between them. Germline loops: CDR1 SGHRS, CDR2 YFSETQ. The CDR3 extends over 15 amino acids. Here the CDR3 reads CASSLDSRRGETQYF. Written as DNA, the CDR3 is TGCGCCAGCAGCTTGGATTCCCGCCGCGGAGAGACCCAGTACTTC.

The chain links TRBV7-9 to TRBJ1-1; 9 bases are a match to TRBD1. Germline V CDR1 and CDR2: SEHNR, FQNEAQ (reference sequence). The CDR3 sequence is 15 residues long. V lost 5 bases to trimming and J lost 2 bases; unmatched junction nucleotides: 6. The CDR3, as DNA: TGTGCCAGCAGCCCGGACAGGGGAACTAACACTGAAGCTTTCTTT. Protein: CASSPDRGTNTEAFF. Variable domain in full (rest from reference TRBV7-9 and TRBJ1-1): DTGVSQNPRHKITKRGQNVTFRCDPISEHNRLYWYRQTLGQGPEFLTYFQNEAQLEKSRLLSDRFSAERPKGSFSTLEIQRTEQGDSAMYLCASSPDRGTNTEAFFGQGTRLTVV.

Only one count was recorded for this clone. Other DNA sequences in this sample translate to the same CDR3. The CDR3 here is CASSLGGSNQPQHF. CDR3 sequence (DNA): TGTGCCAGCAGTTTAGGCGGGAGCAATCAGCCCCAGCATTTT. The chain couples TRBV27 to TRBJ1-5; D is ambiguous. This CDR3 comprises 14 residues. V was pared by 2 bases and J by 1 base, with 6 bases between. Per the germline V gene, CDR1 is MNHEY and CDR2 is SMNVEV (reference sequence).